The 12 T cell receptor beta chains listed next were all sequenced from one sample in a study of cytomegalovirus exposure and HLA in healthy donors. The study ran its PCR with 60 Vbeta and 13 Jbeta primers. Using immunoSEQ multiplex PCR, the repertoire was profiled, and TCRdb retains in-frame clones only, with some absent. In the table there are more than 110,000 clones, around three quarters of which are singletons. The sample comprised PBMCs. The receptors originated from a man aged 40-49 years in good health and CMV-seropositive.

The CDR3 sequence is CASSLAGQGAAITGELFF. DNA for the CDR3: TGCGCCAGCAGCTTGGCCGGACAGGGGGCAGCAATCACCGGGGAGCTGTTTTTT. The gene calls are TRBV5-1 and TRBJ2-2, with TRBD1 matching over 11 bases. This CDR3 contains 18 residues. Germline trimming cut 0 bases from V and 4 bases from J; bases unmatched to any gene: 8. Germline lookup yields CDR1 SGHRS and CDR2 YFSETQ.

CDR3 residues: CASSQERYYGYTF. Written as DNA, the CDR3 is TGCGCCAGCAGCCAAGAGCGCTACTATGGCTACACCTTC. J is TRBJ1-2 and V is TRBV4-1; no reliable D call. The CDR3 has 13 amino acids. Germline loops: CDR1 MGHRA, CDR2 YSYEKL. Trimming took 0 bases from V and 3 from J, leaving 5 bases between them.

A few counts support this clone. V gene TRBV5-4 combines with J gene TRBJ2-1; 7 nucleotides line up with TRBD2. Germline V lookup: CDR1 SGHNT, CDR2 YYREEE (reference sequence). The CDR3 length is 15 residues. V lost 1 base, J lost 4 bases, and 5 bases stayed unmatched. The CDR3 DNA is TGTGCCAGCAGCTTGTGGGAGCGGGGTTACAATGAGCAGTTCTTC. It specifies CASSLWERGYNEQFF. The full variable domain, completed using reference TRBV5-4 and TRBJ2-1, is ETGVTQSPTHLIKTRGQQVTLRCSSQSGHNTVSWYQQALGQGPQFIFQYYREEENGRGNFPPRFSGLQFPNYSSELNVNALELDDSALYLCASSLWERGYNEQFFGPGTRLTVL.

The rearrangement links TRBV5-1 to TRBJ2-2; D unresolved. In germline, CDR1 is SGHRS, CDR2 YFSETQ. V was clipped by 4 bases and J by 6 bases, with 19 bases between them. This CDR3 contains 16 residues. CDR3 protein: CASSHRNRESPGELFF. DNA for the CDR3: TGCGCCAGCAGCCACCGCAATCGCGAAAGTCCCGGGGAGCTGTTTTTT. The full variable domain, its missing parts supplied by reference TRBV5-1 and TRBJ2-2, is KAGVTQTPRYLIKTRGQQVTLSCSPISGHRSVSWYQQTPGQGLQFLFEYFSETQRNKGNFPGRFSGRQFSNSRSEMNVSTLELGDSALYLCASSHRNRESPGELFFGEGSRLTVL.

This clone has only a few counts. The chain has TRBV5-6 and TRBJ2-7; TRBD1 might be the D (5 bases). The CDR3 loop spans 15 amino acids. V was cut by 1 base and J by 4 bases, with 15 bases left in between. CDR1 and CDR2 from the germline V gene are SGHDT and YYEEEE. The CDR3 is CASSLPQGARYEQYF. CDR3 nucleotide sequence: TGTGCCAGCAGCTTGCCCCAAGGGGCAAGGTACGAGCAGTACTTC.

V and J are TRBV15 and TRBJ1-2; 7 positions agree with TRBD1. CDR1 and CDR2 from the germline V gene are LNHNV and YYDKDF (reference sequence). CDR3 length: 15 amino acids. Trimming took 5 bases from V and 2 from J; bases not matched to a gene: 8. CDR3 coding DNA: TGTGCCACCAGCTCAACAGGGGCGATAAACTATGGCTACACCTTC. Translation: CATSSTGAINYGYTF. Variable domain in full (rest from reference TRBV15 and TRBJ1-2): DAMVIQNPRYQVTQFGKPVTLSCSQTLNHNVMYWYQQKSSQAPKLLFHYYDKDFNNEADTPDNFQSRRPNTSFCFLDIRSPGLGDTAMYLCATSSTGAINYGYTFGSGTRLTVV.

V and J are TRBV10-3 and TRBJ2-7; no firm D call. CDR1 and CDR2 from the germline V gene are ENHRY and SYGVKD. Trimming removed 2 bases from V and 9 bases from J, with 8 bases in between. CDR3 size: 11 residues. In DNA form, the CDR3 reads TGTGCCATCAGTGAGGGGCAGAGGCAGTACTTC. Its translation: CAISEGQRQYF.

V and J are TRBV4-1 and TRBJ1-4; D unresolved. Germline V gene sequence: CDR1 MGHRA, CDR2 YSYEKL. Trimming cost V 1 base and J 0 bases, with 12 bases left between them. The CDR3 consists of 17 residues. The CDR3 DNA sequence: TGCGCCAGCAGCCAAGTTCCACAGCTTGCAACTAATGAAAAACTGTTTTTT. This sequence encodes CASSQVPQLATNEKLFF.

The CDR3 loop reads CASTIGAGGGEQYF. The CDR3 bases are TGTGCCAGTACCATCGGGGCGGGAGGTGGCGAGCAGTACTTC. J is TRBJ2-7 and V is TRBV19, with 8 bases matching TRBD2. Trimming at V came to 7 bases and at J to 6 bases, leaving 11 bases not matched to a gene. The CDR3 has 14 residues. Germline V CDR1 and CDR2: LNHDA, SQIVND (reference sequence). Based on the CDR3 plus reference TRBV19 and TRBJ2-7, the full variable domain is DGGITQSPKYLFRKEGQNVTLSCEQNLNHDAMYWYRQDPGQGLRLIYYSQIVNDFQKGDIAEGYSVSREKKESFPLTVTSAQKNPTAFYLCASTIGAGGGEQYFGPGTRLTVT.

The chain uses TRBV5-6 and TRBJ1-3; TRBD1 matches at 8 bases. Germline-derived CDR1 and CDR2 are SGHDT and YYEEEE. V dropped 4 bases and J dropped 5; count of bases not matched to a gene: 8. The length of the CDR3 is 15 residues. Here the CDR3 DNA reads TGTGCCAGCAGCACCGACAGGGGACCGCGAAACACCATATATTTT. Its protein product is CASSTDRGPRNTIYF.

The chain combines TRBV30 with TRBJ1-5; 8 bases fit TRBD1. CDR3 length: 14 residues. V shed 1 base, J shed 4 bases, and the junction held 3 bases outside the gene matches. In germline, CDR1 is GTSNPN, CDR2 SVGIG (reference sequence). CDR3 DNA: TGTGCCTGGAGTGGAGGACAGGGAAATCAGCCCCAGCATTTT. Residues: CAWSGGQGNQPQHF. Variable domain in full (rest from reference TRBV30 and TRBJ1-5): SQTIHQWPATLVQPVGSPLSLECTVEGTSNPNLYWYRQAAGRGLQLLFYSVGIGQISSEVPQNLSASRPQDRQFILSSKKLLLSDSGFYLCAWSGGQGNQPQHFGDGTRLSIL.

In DNA form, the CDR3 reads TGTGCCAGCAGCGTAGGAGCGGGAGGATACTACAATGAGCAGTTCTTC. This gives the protein CASSVGAGGYYNEQFF. This chain uses TRBV9 with TRBJ2-1, with 9 bases lining up with TRBD2. The CDR3 consists of 16 residues. Germline loops: CDR1 SGDLS, CDR2 YYNGEE. The trim removed 0 bases at V and 3 bases at J, leaving 4 bases unmatched. Full variable domain (rest looked up from reference TRBV9 and TRBJ2-1): DSGVTQTPKHLITATGQRVTLRCSPRSGDLSVYWYQQSLDQGLQFLIQYYNGEERAKGNILERFSAQQFPDLHSELNLSSLELGDSALYFCASSVGAGGYYNEQFFGPGTRLTVL.